This T cell receptor beta chain was retrieved from a study of T cell responses to AZD1222 COVID-19 vaccine. Libraries were prepared by immunoSEQ multiplex PCR; TCRdb keeps only in-frame clonotypes and omits some of them. The sample holds about 110,000 clones, approximately 89% seen once. Trimming pared 5 bases from V and 9 bases from J, leaving 11 bases between. The germline V gene has CDR1 SEHNR and CDR2 FQNEAQ (reference sequence). CDR3 length: 11 residues. The origin of this receptor is an adult in good health. The V call is TRBV7-9, the J call TRBJ2-7; TRBD2 is a possible D gene (5 bases). Sequenced here: peripheral blood, sampled on day 0 of MenACWY control vaccination. The CDR3 DNA follows: TGTGCCAGCAGCGAGTCGGGATTGCAGTACTTC. Residues: CASSESGLQYF.